The sequence of this TCR beta chain was determined in a study of T cell changes during pregnancy in multiple sclerosis. Sequencing was performed with immunoSEQ multiplex PCR; in TCRdb, only in-frame clones are kept and a portion is missing. The table has tens of thousands of clones, around 92% seen once. The CDR3 has 13 amino acids. Per the germline V gene, CDR1 is SQVTM and CDR2 is ANQGSEA. V lost 4 bases and J lost 0, with 9 bases in between. The source was CD4+ T cells from peripheral blood mononuclear cells, collected after pregnancy. V usage is TRBV29-1 and J usage is TRBJ1-2, with D possibly matching TRBD1 (5 bases). The TCR comes from a female donor in good health, enrolled as a control in a pregnancy study. The CDR3 region has the DNA TGCAGCGTTGGATGGGGCCCTAACTATGGCTACACCTTC. Amino acid sequence: CSVGWGPNYGYTF.